A selection of T cell receptor beta chains follows, all from one sample in a study of cytotoxic CD8 clonotypes in ibrutinib-treated CLL. Measured with immunoSEQ multiplex PCR; TCRdb has only the in-frame clones, and not every one. The repertoire holds some 93,000 clones, with around 73% as singletons. The sample consisted of PBMCs, taken after 12 months of ibrutinib treatment. Receptors were obtained from a human donor with chronic lymphocytic leukemia. Both conserved end residues are part of each CDR3. The D gene is left open where the match is weak. Rows give clone size only sometimes, using once, few, many, or a class for an expanded clone.

v_call	j_call	d_call	clone_size	cdr3_nt	cdr3_aa
TRBV30	TRBJ1-2	.	.	TGTGCCTGGACCGGAGACGGGGCAGATGGCTACACCTTC	CAWTGDGADGYTF
TRBV6-6	TRBJ1-5	.	few	TGTGCCAGCAGGGCCGGGAGCTATAGCAATCAGCCCCAGCATTTT	CASRAGSYSNQPQHF
TRBV10-1	TRBJ1-2	TRBD1	.	TGCGCCAGCAGTGAGTCGGGTAGGGACAGCTATGGCTACACCTTC	CASSESGRDSYGYTF
TRBV5-1	TRBJ2-5	TRBD2	.	TGCGCCAGCAGCCCGGGACTAGCGGGGGGGCCGGGTGAGACCCAGTACTTC	CASSPGLAGGPGETQYF
TRBV4-1	TRBJ2-7	TRBD1	.	TGCGCCAGCAGCCAAAGCGGGGCGGGACAGGGATCCTACGAGCAGTACTTC	CASSQSGAGQGSYEQYF
TRBV28	TRBJ1-5	.	.	TGTGCCAGCACTGCACCGTTAAAGCCCCAGCATTTT	CASTAPLKPQHF
TRBV10-3	TRBJ2-3	TRBD2	.	TGTGCCATCAGTGAGCCGGGGACTAGCGGGGGCAGCCCAACACGGGGATTTACGCAGTATTTT	CAISEPGTSGGSPTRGFTQYF
TRBV6-1	TRBJ1-1	TRBD1	once	TGTGCCAGCATTAGGGACAGGGCGAACACTGAAGCTTTCTTT	CASIRDRANTEAFF
TRBV28	TRBJ1-5	.	once	TGTGCCAGCAGTTTAATTGGGCAGGAAATCAATCAGCCCCAGCATTTT	CASSLIGQEINQPQHF
TRBV9	TRBJ2-7	.	.	TGTGCCAGCAGCGTAGCCCCTCAGGGGGAGCAGTACTTC	CASSVAPQGEQYF
TRBV30	TRBJ2-4	.	.	TGTGCCTGGGCTGCCAAAAACATTCAGTACTTC	CAWAAKNIQYF
TRBV5-1	TRBJ1-5	TRBD1	.	TGCGCCAGCAGCTTGCAGGGGGATCGTGGTCAGCCCCAGCATTTT	CASSLQGDRGQPQHF
TRBV7-9	TRBJ2-3	.	.	TGTGCCAGCAGCGCCCGATTGGGGTCCCCAGATACGCAGTATTTT	CASSARLGSPDTQYF
TRBV6-1	TRBJ1-1	.	.	TGTGCCAGCAGTGAAGCGCGGGGAGGGGGGTTGAACACTGAAGCTTTCTTT	CASSEARGGGLNTEAFF
TRBV4-1	TRBJ1-4	TRBD1	.	TGCGCCAGCAGCGCCTCGGGACAGCCGGTACAGGAAAAACTGTTTTTT	CASSASGQPVQEKLFF
TRBV10-2	TRBJ1-3	.	.	TGCGCCAGCAGTGAGAGCCGGATTTCTGGAAACACCATATATTTT	CASSESRISGNTIYF
TRBV9	TRBJ1-4	.	.	TGTGCCAGCAGCTTAGAGGGAACGGGAAAACTGTTTTTT	CASSLEGTGKLFF
TRBV7-2	TRBJ1-1	TRBD1	.	TGTGCCAGCAGCAGGGACAGAAGTAACACTGAAGCTTTCTTT	CASSRDRSNTEAFF
TRBV11-3	TRBJ1-6	.	.	TGTGCCAGCAGCCTCCTGGGGGGCGATTCACCCCTCCACTTT	CASSLLGGDSPLHF
TRBV28	TRBJ2-7	TRBD1	.	TGTGCCAGCTCTTGGACAGGGGTGATCCCCTACGAGCAGTACTTC	CASSWTGVIPYEQYF
TRBV10-3	TRBJ2-7	.	.	TGTGCCATCAGTGAACCGGGTCGCGAGCAGTACTTC	CAISEPGREQYF
TRBV9	TRBJ1-4	.	.	TGTGCCAGCAGCTACATTGGGGGGACGCCAAATGAAAAACTGTTTTTT	CASSYIGGTPNEKLFF
TRBV6-5	TRBJ2-3	.	many	TGTGCCAGCAGTTATGGGGCTTCCACAGATACGCAGTATTTT	CASSYGASTDTQYF
TRBV12-5	TRBJ2-2	TRBD1	.	TGTGCTAGTGGTTTCTCCGGGACAGGGACTTACCATAACACCGGGGAGCTGTTTTTT	CASGFSGTGTYHNTGELFF
TRBV11-3	TRBJ1-2	.	.	TGTGCCAGCAGCTTAGGCCCAGGGAAACCCCAGTATGGCTACACCTTC	CASSLGPGKPQYGYTF
TRBV5-4	TRBJ2-6	.	.	TGTGCCAGCAGCTTGTACAGCTCTGGGGCCAACGTCCTGACTTTC	CASSLYSSGANVLTF
TRBV5-1	TRBJ2-2	TRBD1	.	TGCGCCAGCCTAACGGGACAGGGGCCCACCGGGGAGCTGTTTTTT	CASLTGQGPTGELFF
TRBV7-9	TRBJ2-1	.	.	TGTGCCAGCAGAGGGCCCAACTCCTACAATGAGCAGTTCTTC	CASRGPNSYNEQFF
TRBV5-6	TRBJ1-6	.	.	TGTGCCAGCAGCTTCGGGGCAAAAGACTCACCCCTCCACTTT	CASSFGAKDSPLHF
TRBV5-8	TRBJ1-2	.	few	TGTGCCAGCAGCCCGGGGGGACTTCAGGGCTATGGCTACACCTTC	CASSPGGLQGYGYTF
TRBV19	TRBJ2-7	TRBD1	.	TGTGCCAGTAGTATTATCTGGGGACAGGGGGACTACGAGCAGTACTTC	CASSIIWGQGDYEQYF
TRBV7-9	TRBJ2-1	TRBD2	.	TGTGCCAGCAGCCCGGGACTAGCGGGGTGGAATGAGCAGTTCTTC	CASSPGLAGWNEQFF
TRBV14	TRBJ2-7	TRBD1	.	TGTGCCAGCAGCCCTCGACAGGGGGCCTACGAGCAGTACTTC	CASSPRQGAYEQYF
TRBV6-6	TRBJ2-1	TRBD2	.	TGTGCCAGCGCTCCGCGGACTAGCGGGGGGAATGAGCAGTTCTTC	CASAPRTSGGNEQFF
TRBV9	TRBJ2-3	.	.	TGTGCCAGCAGCGTAGGGAAAAGCACAGATACGCAGTATTTT	CASSVGKSTDTQYF
TRBV5-1	TRBJ1-5	.	.	TGCGCCAGCAGCTTGGTCCCAGGGGCCAATCAGCCCCAGCATTTT	CASSLVPGANQPQHF
TRBV28	TRBJ2-5	TRBD1	.	TGTGCCAGCAGGGGACAGCAAGAGACCCAGTACTTC	CASRGQQETQYF
TRBV13	TRBJ2-1	TRBD2	.	TGTGCCAGCAGGAGGACTAGCGGGGGGTCTGGGGAGCAGTTCTTC	CASRRTSGGSGEQFF
TRBV21-1	TRBJ2-7	.	.	TGTGCCAGCGAAATCTACGAGCAGTACTTC	CASEIYEQYF
TRBV5-1	TRBJ2-3	.	.	TGCGCCAGCAGCTTGGCGCTATCCCTGGATACGCAGTATTTT	CASSLALSLDTQYF
TRBV19	TRBJ2-7	TRBD2	medium-sized	TGTGCCAGTAGCTTAGATAGCGGGAGCCTCTACGAGCAGTACTTC	CASSLDSGSLYEQYF
TRBV9	TRBJ2-7	TRBD2	.	TGTGCCAGCAGCGTAGGGGTAGCGGGGGGCTACGAGCAGTACTTC	CASSVGVAGGYEQYF
TRBV7-3	TRBJ2-5	.	.	TGTGCCAGCAGCTTAACCCCAGGACAGGAGACCCAGTACTTC	CASSLTPGQETQYF
TRBV7-3	TRBJ2-1	.	few	TGTGCCAGCAGCTTAGGGGACACCAATTCCAATGAGCAGTTCTTC	CASSLGDTNSNEQFF
TRBV30	TRBJ2-7	.	.	TGTGCCTGGAGTTCCTCCTCATACGAGCAGTACTTC	CAWSSSSYEQYF
TRBV9	TRBJ1-5	TRBD1	.	TGTGCCAGCAGCGTAGGTCAGGGGGGCAATCAGCCCCAGCATTTT	CASSVGQGGNQPQHF
TRBV5-1	TRBJ1-2	.	.	TGCGCCAGCAGCTTAAAAGGGGAGTATGGCTACACCTTC	CASSLKGEYGYTF
TRBV4-1	TRBJ2-2	.	.	TGCGCCAGCAGTGGGTTAACTCTGAACACCGGGGAGCTGTTTTTT	CASSGLTLNTGELFF
TRBV11-2	TRBJ2-1	.	.	TGTGCCAGCAGCTCGTTGGGTGGGACGTACTACAATGAGCAGTTCTTC	CASSSLGGTYYNEQFF
TRBV7-9	TRBJ1-1	.	.	TGTGCCAGCAGCCCTCTGGGGGGGGTGGTAATGGCTTTCTTT	CASSPLGGVVMAFF
TRBV19	TRBJ1-1	TRBD1	.	TGTGCCAGTCGATGGGGACAGTTGAACACTGAAGCTTTCTTT	CASRWGQLNTEAFF
TRBV5-1	TRBJ2-7	.	.	TGCGCCAGTCACAAGGGGCAGGGATCCTACGAGCAGTACTTC	CASHKGQGSYEQYF
TRBV4-2	TRBJ1-1	.	.	TGTGCCAGCAGCCAAGTGGGGGCGAGCACTGAAGCTTTCTTT	CASSQVGASTEAFF
TRBV18	TRBJ2-3	TRBD2	.	TGTGCCAGCTCACCCCTAGCGGGGGGGCGAGATACGCAGTATTTT	CASSPLAGGRDTQYF
TRBV4-1	TRBJ2-7	.	.	TGCGCCAGCAGCCAAGATCCGACAGGCTACCGCTCCTACGAGCAGTACTTC	CASSQDPTGYRSYEQYF
TRBV5-1	TRBJ1-5	.	.	TGCGCCAGCAGCTTGGAAGGGGGGCCCCAGCATTTT	CASSLEGGPQHF
TRBV9	TRBJ1-2	TRBD1	few	TGTGCCAGCAGCGTAGGAGACAGGGAAGGCTACACCTTC	CASSVGDREGYTF
TRBV11-3	TRBJ2-7	.	.	TGTGCCAGCAGGGCAGCTTGGAGAGGTTCCTACGAGCAGTACTTC	CASRAAWRGSYEQYF
TRBV6-6	TRBJ2-5	.	.	TGTGCCAGCAGTTACTCGAGCCGGCAAGAGACCCAGTACTTC	CASSYSSRQETQYF